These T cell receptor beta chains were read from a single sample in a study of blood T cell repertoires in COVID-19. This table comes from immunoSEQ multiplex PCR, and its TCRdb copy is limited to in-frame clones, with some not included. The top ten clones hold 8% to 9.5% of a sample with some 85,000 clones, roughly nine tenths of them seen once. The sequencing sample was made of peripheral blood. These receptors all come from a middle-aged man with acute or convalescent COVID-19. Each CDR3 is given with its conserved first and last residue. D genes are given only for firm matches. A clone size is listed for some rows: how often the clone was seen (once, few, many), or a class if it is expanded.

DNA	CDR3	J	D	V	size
TGTGCCAGCAGCCGGAGACAGGGTCACCGCGATTCACCCCTCCACTTT	CASSRRQGHRDSPLHF	TRBJ1-6	TRBD1	TRBV11-2	-
TGTGCCAGCAGCGAGATAGCGGGGGGAAGATACAATGAGCAGTTCTTC	CASSEIAGGRYNEQFF	TRBJ2-1	TRBD2	TRBV3-1/TRBV3-2	-
TGTGCCAGCAGTACGAGGGGGGGGTACAATGAGCAGTTCTTC	CASSTRGGYNEQFF	TRBJ2-1	-	TRBV6-5	-
TGTGCCAGCAGCGTGGGACATGTAGATGAAAAACTGTTTTTT	CASSVGHVDEKLFF	TRBJ1-4	-	TRBV7-9	-
TGTGCCAGCAGTGATGAGGGTTTGTCCGGGGAGCTGTTTTTT	CASSDEGLSGELFF	TRBJ2-2	-	TRBV2	-
TGTGCCAGCAGCTACGGACAGGCCCCGACTCGGCCCCAGCATTTT	CASSYGQAPTRPQHF	TRBJ1-5	TRBD1	TRBV7-2	-
TGTGCCAGCAGCGCGACAGGTTATGGCTACACCTTC	CASSATGYGYTF	TRBJ1-2	-	TRBV7-6	-
TGTGCCTGGAGTTTGGACAGGGTGGCTTTCTTT	CAWSLDRVAFF	TRBJ1-1	TRBD1	TRBV30	-
TGTGCCAGCCGAGGCGGCCCAGGGGTCTCTGGAAACACCATATATTTT	CASRGGPGVSGNTIYF	TRBJ1-3	-	TRBV3-1/TRBV3-2	once
TGTGCCAGCAGCTTGGGACACGCTACCAATCAGCCCCAGCATTTT	CASSLGHATNQPQHF	TRBJ1-5	-	TRBV5-6	-
TGTGCCAGCAGCGAGCTAGCGGGGGGGCCGGATACGCAGTATTTT	CASSELAGGPDTQYF	TRBJ2-3	TRBD2	TRBV9	-